In this sample, the clone carrying this T cell receptor (beta chain) turned up a few times. Antigen unknown. The sample comes from a study of CD8+ T cells in alopecia areata. Study-level results: Clonality exceeded that of normal scalp in lesional scalp, most notably in alopecia totalis/universalis. Patients showed less clear TCR sequence sharing than mice, possibly partly because of HLA diversity.

It was from alopecia areata patients that lesional scalp punch biopsies and peripheral blood were collected. PBMCs provided sorted CD4+ and CD8+ T cells. Germline assignment: CDR1 MDHEN and CDR2 SYDVKM. This CDR3 contains 13 residues. Trimming took 3 bases from V and 7 from J, leaving 13 bases between them. Extracted RNA was reverse transcribed into cDNA, the sequencing template. Assay used: immunoSEQ multiplex PCR; TCRdb lists only in-frame clones, some missing. The table shows about 64,000 clones, with around 44% occurring only once. The chain couples TRBV28 to TRBJ2-7; D is unclear. The sequenced sample consisted of NKG2D-low CD8+ T cells sorted from blood. The receptor comes from a human donor with alopecia areata. The CDR3 nucleotides read TGTGCCAGCAGTTTTACTACAGACCTAGAGCAGTACTTC. It encodes CASSFTTDLEQYF.